Listed below are T cell receptor beta chains from one sample, sequenced in a study of cytomegalovirus exposure and HLA in healthy donors. Only in-frame clones appear in the TCRdb table, and some are missing; sequencing was by immunoSEQ multiplex PCR. In the table there are about 140,000 clones, 60% to 80% of which are singletons. The sample comprised PBMCs. Source of these receptors: a middle-aged man in good health and CMV-seronegative. Both conserved end residues are part of each CDR3. The order of the fields is V gene, clone size, J gene, D gene, CDR3 protein, CDR3 DNA. D genes are given only for firm matches. Clone size is stated in some rows and not others, as once, few, many or a class when expanded.

V gene: TRBV11-2; clone size: NA; J gene: TRBJ1-4; D gene: TRBD1; CDR3 protein: CASSLHRGQEKLFF; CDR3 DNA: TGTGCCAGCAGCTTGCACAGGGGGCAGGAGAAACTGTTTTTT
V gene: TRBV7-2; clone size: NA; J gene: TRBJ1-1; D gene: NA; CDR3 protein: CASSFGRTMTEAFF; CDR3 DNA: TGTGCCAGCAGCTTTGGGCGAACGATGACTGAAGCTTTCTTT
V gene: TRBV2; clone size: NA; J gene: TRBJ2-3; D gene: TRBD2; CDR3 protein: CASILAGSESDTQYF; CDR3 DNA: TGTGCCAGCATTCTAGCGGGGTCCGAGTCAGATACGCAGTATTTT
V gene: TRBV14; clone size: NA; J gene: TRBJ1-4; D gene: NA; CDR3 protein: CASSRSRGGEKLFF; CDR3 DNA: TGTGCCAGCAGCCGAAGCCGGGGTGGAGAAAAACTGTTTTTT
V gene: TRBV7-7; clone size: NA; J gene: TRBJ2-5; D gene: NA; CDR3 protein: CASSLGAVQETQYF; CDR3 DNA: TGTGCCAGCAGCTTAGGAGCGGTACAAGAGACCCAGTACTTC
V gene: TRBV7-2; clone size: NA; J gene: TRBJ2-3; D gene: NA; CDR3 protein: CASSSSGADTQYF; CDR3 DNA: TGTGCCAGCAGCTCCAGCGGCGCAGATACGCAGTATTTT
V gene: TRBV27; clone size: once; J gene: TRBJ1-5; D gene: TRBD1; CDR3 protein: CARDDRVDQPQHF; CDR3 DNA: TGTGCCAGAGACGACAGGGTCGATCAGCCCCAGCATTTT
V gene: TRBV6-5; clone size: NA; J gene: TRBJ1-3; D gene: TRBD1; CDR3 protein: CASSPRGAGGNTIYF; CDR3 DNA: TGTGCCAGCAGTCCCAGGGGGGCGGGCGGAAACACCATATATTTT
V gene: TRBV6-4; clone size: few; J gene: TRBJ1-3; D gene: TRBD1; CDR3 protein: CASSEPGTDSGNTIYF; CDR3 DNA: TGTGCCAGCAGTGAACCCGGGACAGACTCTGGAAACACCATATATTTT
V gene: TRBV13; clone size: NA; J gene: TRBJ2-2; D gene: TRBD2; CDR3 protein: CASSSGLAGAAGELFF; CDR3 DNA: TGTGCCAGCAGCTCGGGACTAGCGGGGGCGGCCGGGGAGCTGTTTTTT
V gene: TRBV7-9; clone size: few; J gene: TRBJ1-1; D gene: NA; CDR3 protein: CASSGANRDTEAFF; CDR3 DNA: TGTGCCAGCAGCGGTGCCAACAGGGACACTGAAGCTTTCTTT
V gene: TRBV30; clone size: NA; J gene: TRBJ1-2; D gene: TRBD1; CDR3 protein: CAWSKQGWSGYTF; CDR3 DNA: TGTGCCTGGAGTAAACAGGGGTGGAGTGGCTACACCTTC
V gene: TRBV6-6; clone size: NA; J gene: TRBJ2-5; D gene: NA; CDR3 protein: CASSPPVAQETQYF; CDR3 DNA: TGTGCCAGCAGTCCCCCTGTAGCTCAAGAGACCCAGTACTTC
V gene: TRBV6-5; clone size: NA; J gene: TRBJ1-5; D gene: NA; CDR3 protein: CASSPFREVGPQHF; CDR3 DNA: TGTGCCAGCAGTCCTTTCAGGGAAGTGGGACCCCAGCATTTT
V gene: TRBV5-6; clone size: few; J gene: TRBJ2-1; D gene: NA; CDR3 protein: CASSLGAGGNEQFF; CDR3 DNA: TGTGCCAGCAGCTTGGGGGCAGGGGGGAATGAGCAGTTCTTC
V gene: TRBV5-1; clone size: few; J gene: TRBJ1-1; D gene: NA; CDR3 protein: CASSLVGASAEAFF; CDR3 DNA: TGCGCCAGCAGCTTGGTTGGGGCGTCGGCTGAAGCTTTCTTT
V gene: TRBV5-1; clone size: NA; J gene: TRBJ1-2; D gene: NA; CDR3 protein: CASTLGGTYGYTF; CDR3 DNA: TGCGCCAGCACCTTAGGAGGGACCTATGGCTACACCTTC
V gene: TRBV28; clone size: NA; J gene: TRBJ2-3; D gene: NA; CDR3 protein: CASGDQGRTDTQYF; CDR3 DNA: TGTGCCAGCGGAGACCAGGGTAGGACAGATACGCAGTATTTT
V gene: TRBV6-5; clone size: NA; J gene: TRBJ1-2; D gene: NA; CDR3 protein: CASSYSLGDNYGYTF; CDR3 DNA: TGTGCCAGCAGTTACTCCCTCGGTGATAACTATGGCTACACCTTC
V gene: TRBV7-3; clone size: NA; J gene: TRBJ2-5; D gene: NA; CDR3 protein: CASGRTGTAETQYF; CDR3 DNA: TGTGCCAGCGGCCGTACAGGGACCGCTGAGACCCAGTACTTC
V gene: TRBV6-6; clone size: NA; J gene: TRBJ2-2; D gene: NA; CDR3 protein: CASRRQTNTGELFF; CDR3 DNA: TGTGCCAGCAGGCGACAGACTAACACCGGGGAGCTGTTTTTT
V gene: TRBV5-1; clone size: NA; J gene: TRBJ2-2; D gene: NA; CDR3 protein: CASSYGGSTGELFF; CDR3 DNA: TGCGCCAGCAGTTACGGGGGAAGCACCGGGGAGCTGTTTTTT
V gene: TRBV5-4; clone size: NA; J gene: TRBJ1-3; D gene: NA; CDR3 protein: CASSLQGSGNTIYF; CDR3 DNA: TGTGCCAGCAGCTTACAGGGCTCTGGAAACACCATATATTTT
V gene: TRBV9; clone size: NA; J gene: TRBJ2-2; D gene: NA; CDR3 protein: CASSGNRAGELFF; CDR3 DNA: TGTGCCAGCAGCGGCAACAGGGCCGGGGAGCTGTTTTTT
V gene: TRBV7-2; clone size: NA; J gene: TRBJ2-5; D gene: NA; CDR3 protein: CASRLRRSQETQYF; CDR3 DNA: TGTGCCAGCAGGCTAAGGCGGTCCCAAGAGACCCAGTACTTC
V gene: TRBV7-9; clone size: NA; J gene: TRBJ2-3; D gene: TRBD1; CDR3 protein: CSSRDRLMDTQYF; CDR3 DNA: TGTTCCAGCAGGGACAGGTTGATGGATACGCAGTATTTT
V gene: TRBV10-3; clone size: NA; J gene: TRBJ1-1; D gene: NA; CDR3 protein: CAIAFGPGKTEAFF; CDR3 DNA: TGTGCCATCGCTTTTGGCCCCGGGAAAACTGAAGCTTTCTTT
V gene: TRBV18; clone size: NA; J gene: TRBJ1-5; D gene: TRBD1; CDR3 protein: CASSPRDRGIPNQPQHF; CDR3 DNA: TGTGCCAGCTCACCACGGGACAGGGGAATACCTAATCAGCCCCAGCATTTT
V gene: TRBV7-9; clone size: NA; J gene: TRBJ1-1; D gene: TRBD1; CDR3 protein: CASSPRQGPYTEAFF; CDR3 DNA: TGTGCCAGCAGCCCAAGACAGGGGCCCTACACTGAAGCTTTCTTT
V gene: TRBV9; clone size: NA; J gene: TRBJ1-2; D gene: NA; CDR3 protein: CASSVEPGTTGSGYTF; CDR3 DNA: TGTGCCAGCAGCGTAGAACCCGGGACAACGGGGAGTGGCTACACCTTC
V gene: TRBV28; clone size: NA; J gene: TRBJ2-3; D gene: NA; CDR3 protein: CASMEAPGHRTDTQYF; CDR3 DNA: TGTGCCAGCATGGAAGCACCGGGACACCGCACAGATACGCAGTATTTT
V gene: TRBV19; clone size: few; J gene: TRBJ2-7; D gene: TRBD1; CDR3 protein: CASSTRDRGSWLF; CDR3 DNA: TGTGCCAGTAGTACTCGGGACAGGGGATCATGGCTCTTC
V gene: TRBV11-1; clone size: NA; J gene: TRBJ2-7; D gene: TRBD1; CDR3 protein: CASSLGDRDYEQYF; CDR3 DNA: TGTGCCAGCAGCTTAGGGGACAGAGACTACGAGCAGTACTTC
V gene: TRBV7-3; clone size: NA; J gene: TRBJ2-7; D gene: TRBD1; CDR3 protein: CASSSGQGAQYF; CDR3 DNA: TGTGCCAGCAGCTCAGGACAGGGCGCGCAGTACTTC
V gene: TRBV10-3; clone size: few; J gene: TRBJ1-5; D gene: TRBD1; CDR3 protein: CAISDSDRGSQPQHF; CDR3 DNA: TGTGCCATCAGTGATTCGGACAGGGGGAGTCAGCCCCAGCATTTT
V gene: TRBV7-2; clone size: NA; J gene: TRBJ2-3; D gene: NA; CDR3 protein: CASSLGLQDTQYF; CDR3 DNA: TGTGCCAGCAGCCTAGGACTGCAGGATACGCAGTATTTT
V gene: TRBV7-7; clone size: NA; J gene: TRBJ2-1; D gene: NA; CDR3 protein: CASSLVPSTEYNEQFF; CDR3 DNA: TGTGCCAGCAGCTTAGTACCCTCGACAGAGTACAATGAGCAGTTCTTC
V gene: TRBV14; clone size: NA; J gene: TRBJ2-6; D gene: NA; CDR3 protein: CASSPYHGSSGANVLTF; CDR3 DNA: TGTGCCAGCAGCCCATACCACGGGAGTTCTGGGGCCAACGTCCTGACTTTC
V gene: TRBV7-9; clone size: NA; J gene: TRBJ1-6; D gene: NA; CDR3 protein: CASSFGTTNSPLHF; CDR3 DNA: TGTGCCAGCAGCTTCGGGACTACTAATTCACCCCTCCACTTT
V gene: TRBV6-5; clone size: NA; J gene: TRBJ1-2; D gene: TRBD1; CDR3 protein: CASSFRQGIYGYTF; CDR3 DNA: TGTGCCAGCAGTTTTCGACAGGGAATCTATGGCTACACCTTC